These 32 T cell receptor beta chains share one sample of origin, sequenced in a study of T cell responses to AZD1222 COVID-19 vaccine (dated by TCRdb to the early 2020s). This sample's time point label indicates: baseline before first vaccination. What the treatment or condition label conveys for this sample: meningococcal conjugate vaccine given as trial control. Preparation of the library involved the immunoSEQ multiplex PCR assay. TCRdb took over this immuneACCESS table, retaining in-frame rearrangements with V and J assigned. Such tables are incomplete; in checked studies, under half of the missing clones stem from an unresolved V gene, and the remainder is unexplained. The sample has 150,000 or so clones on record, about 91% of them singletons. The ten top clones hold 3% to 3.5% of the sample. The sample here was peripheral blood, taken on day 0 of MenACWY control vaccination. These receptors all come from an adult in good health.

This clone was seen a handful of times. J is TRBJ1-1 and V is TRBV5-1; 9 bases are shared with TRBD1. CDR3 length: 14 amino acids. V lost 4 bases to trimming and J lost 5 bases; unmatched junction nucleotides: 6. Germline-derived CDR1 and CDR2 are SGHRS and YFSETQ. Here the CDR3 DNA reads TGCGCCAGCAGCACGACAGGGGGAGGAACTGAAGCTTTCTTT. Translating it yields CASSTTGGGTEAFF.

The V and J genes are TRBV5-5 and TRBJ1-2; 7 positions match TRBD1. CDR3 length: 14 amino acids. Per germline, CDR1 SGHKS and CDR2 YYEKEE (reference sequence). The junction had 5 bases not matched to a gene; V was cut back by 4 bases and J by 2 bases. The CDR3 reads CASSTLDRNYGYTF. In DNA form, the CDR3 reads TGTGCCAGCAGCACCCTGGACAGGAACTATGGCTACACCTTC.

The rearrangement uses TRBV2 and TRBJ2-1, with a weak D call TRBD1 (6 bases). The CDR3 loop spans 14 amino acids. The germline V gene has CDR1 SNHLY and CDR2 FYNNEI. Deletions cut 7 bases from V and 8 bases from J, with 18 bases between. CDR3 amino acids: CASKRDPSGDEQFF. The CDR3 DNA reads TGTGCCAGCAAGAGGGACCCCTCAGGGGATGAGCAGTTCTTC.

The chain links TRBV3-1 (or the pseudogene TRBV3-2) to TRBJ1-1, with TRBD1 identical over 8 bases. The CDR3 contains 14 residues. Germline values: CDR1 LGHDT, CDR2 YNNKEL (reference sequence). J lost 8 bases, V lost 3 bases, and 8 bases had no gene match. For the CDR3, the DNA is TGTGCCAGCAGCCAGGTCCTGGACAGGGCAGAAGCTTTCTTT. Amino acids: CASSQVLDRAEAFF.

This rearrangement joins TRBV27 to TRBJ1-2; no definite D call. CDR1 MNHEY and CDR2 SMNVEV come from the germline V gene (reference sequence). CDR3 size: 13 residues. Trimming shortened V by 6 bases and J by 2 bases, and 10 bases separated the two germline ends. The CDR3 loop reads CASREARNYGYTF. CDR3 in DNA: TGTGCCAGCAGGGAGGCCCGGAACTATGGCTACACCTTC.

V gene TRBV5-4 combines with J gene TRBJ2-7; D gene uncertain. The CDR3 has 11 amino acids. Germline CDR1 and CDR2: SGHNT and YYREEE (reference sequence). Trimming took 7 bases from V and 6 from J, leaving 11 bases between them. CDR3 sequence (DNA): TGTGCCAGCGGCAGAGTTGGCGAGCAGTACTTC. Encoded protein: CASGRVGEQYF.

This clone was counted a single time. This chain links TRBV9 with TRBJ2-3; no clear D. Per germline, CDR1 SGDLS and CDR2 YYNGEE. This CDR3 contains 15 residues. V was trimmed by 6 bases and J by 1 base, leaving 15 bases between them. The CDR3 bases are TGTGCCAGCAAAAAAGATGGTTGGGGCACAGATACGCAGTATTTT. Encoded protein: CASKKDGWGTDTQYF.

The V call is TRBV6-5, the J call TRBJ2-1; either TRBD1 or TRBD2 may fit D (5 bases each). CDR1 is MNHEY, CDR2 SVGAGI, per germline. Trimming pared 0 bases from V and 3 bases from J, leaving 6 bases between. The CDR3 is 14 residues long. CDR3 region: CASSYSGDYNEQFF. For the CDR3, the DNA is TGTGCCAGCAGTTACTCGGGGGACTACAATGAGCAGTTCTTC.

This chain uses TRBV29-1 with TRBJ2-7; 7 bases are shared with TRBD1. Germline CDR1 reads SQVTM; CDR2 reads ANQGSEA. The CDR3 runs to 13 residues. J lost 3 bases, V lost 1 base, and 3 bases had no gene match. CDR3 loop: CSVEGQGFYEQYF. The CDR3 bases are TGCAGCGTTGAAGGACAGGGCTTCTACGAGCAGTACTTC.

The chain has TRBV27 and TRBJ1-1; TRBD1 agrees at 8 bases. From germline, CDR1 is MNHEY and CDR2 SMNVEV (reference sequence). The V and J ends lost 2 bases and 3 bases, in that order; junction bases with no gene match: 5. The CDR3 has 15 residues. CDR3 bases: TGTGCCAGCAGTTTAATAACAGGGGGGCACACTGAAGCTTTCTTT. Translation gives CASSLITGGHTEAFF.

The rearrangement uses TRBV19 and TRBJ1-2, with 8 bases identical to TRBD1. The CDR3 covers 13 residues. The junction had 7 bases not matched to a gene; V was cut back by 5 bases and J by 8 bases. Germline-derived CDR1 and CDR2 are LNHDA and SQIVND (reference sequence). The CDR3 nucleotides read TGTGCCAGTAGTCCCGGGAGGGACAGGGGCTACACCTTC. Protein product: CASSPGRDRGYTF.

The J gene is TRBJ2-7, the V gene TRBV5-5; 8 positions agree with TRBD1. V trimming: 2 bases; J trimming: 3 bases; junction bases outside the gene matches: 10. CDR1 and CDR2 (germline): SGHKS, YYEKEE (reference sequence). The CDR3 is made up of 16 amino acids. CDR3 in DNA: TGTGCCAGCAGCTTCAGATTCCGGACAGGGAGCTACGAGCAGTACTTC. Protein: CASSFRFRTGSYEQYF.

The V gene is TRBV6-2 or TRBV6-3, the J gene TRBJ2-5; D is unclear. From germline, CDR1 is MNHEY and CDR2 SVGEGT. The CDR3 has 15 residues. Trimming took 5 bases from V and 5 from J, leaving 18 bases between them. Here the CDR3 DNA reads TGTGCCAGCAGTAGGTTCGGTGAACCCTCGGAGACCCAGTACTTC. Translated, it gives CASSRFGEPSETQYF.

This chain joins TRBV6-5 and TRBJ2-2, with TRBD1 as a possible D gene (6 bases). Germline-derived CDR1 and CDR2 are MNHEY and SVGAGI. The V end was cut by 4 bases, the J end by 5 bases, with 11 bases between. CDR3 length: 14 residues. As DNA, the CDR3 is TGTGCCAGCAGTTCAGGGGCGAGTACCGGGGAGCTGTTTTTT. It encodes CASSSGASTGELFF.

V gene TRBV6-1 combines with J gene TRBJ2-2, with a tentative D call TRBD1 (6 bases). The CDR3 length is 13 residues. The V gene lost 7 bases and the J gene lost 2 bases, with 8 bases spanning the gap. Germline CDR1 MNHNS, CDR2 SASEGT. The CDR3 DNA is TGTGCCAGCAAGGACAGCAACACCGGGGAGCTGTTTTTT. This sequence encodes CASKDSNTGELFF.

This clone has only one observation. The chain employs TRBV3-1 (or the pseudogene TRBV3-2) and TRBJ1-2, with 8 bases that match TRBD1. CDR3 length equals 14 residues. In germline, CDR1 is LGHDT, CDR2 YNNKEL (reference sequence). The V segment lost 8 bases and the J segment 4 bases; nucleotides outside the gene matches: 9. CDR3 nucleotides: TGTGCCAGCTCCGCCCCAGGGGGCGGCTATGGCTACACCTTC. Translated, it gives CASSAPGGGYGYTF.

V is TRBV2 and J is TRBJ2-7, with D possibly matching TRBD2 (5 bases). Per germline, CDR1 SNHLY and CDR2 FYNNEI. Trimming pared 8 bases from V and 7 bases from J, leaving 15 bases between. The CDR3 runs to 12 residues. CDR3 DNA sequence: TGTGCCAGCGAAGGCGAATCGGGGGAGCAGTACTTC. Encoded protein: CASEGESGEQYF.

This clone was picked up one time. The CDR3 reads CASRGGGGEQYF. CDR3 coding DNA: TGTGCCAGCAGGGGTGGGGGGGGCGAGCAGTACTTC. The V call is TRBV6-5, the J call TRBJ2-7, with 7 bases that match TRBD2. V shed 6 bases and J 6 bases; nucleotides not matched to a gene: 5. CDR3 length equals 12 residues. Germline V CDR1 and CDR2: MNHEY, SVGAGI.

The rearrangement joins TRBV27 to TRBJ1-4, with a possible D match to TRBD1 (6 bases). CDR3 length: 16 amino acids. The V gene's germline CDR1 is MNHEY and CDR2 SMNVEV (reference sequence). V lost 5 bases, J lost 3 bases, and 16 bases lay in between. The CDR3 DNA follows: TGTGCCAGCAGTCCCCGAGGGGGGATCGCTAATGAAAAACTGTTTTTT. Translated, it gives CASSPRGGIANEKLFF.

The V call is TRBV9, the J call TRBJ1-2; no definite D call. V lost 5 bases and J lost 0, with 11 bases in between. Germline assignment: CDR1 SGDLS and CDR2 YYNGEE. The CDR3 runs 14 residues. The CDR3 nucleotides read TGTGCCAGCAGTCCCGGGAACTCTAACTATGGCTACACCTTC. It translates to CASSPGNSNYGYTF.

The gene calls are TRBV9 and TRBJ2-5; 8 bases agree with TRBD2. CDR3 length equals 14 residues. The ends lost 4 bases at V and 4 bases at J; junction bases unmatched: 6. Germline CDR1 SGDLS, CDR2 YYNGEE. The CDR3 DNA sequence: TGTGCCAGCAGCCCAAACAGCGGGAGAGAGACCCAGTACTTC. This gives the protein CASSPNSGRETQYF.

This clone was recorded a few times. The V call is TRBV15, the J call TRBJ1-1; D unclear. CDR3 size: 16 residues. The V gene lost 2 bases and the J gene lost 1 base, with 14 bases spanning the gap. Germline V CDR1 and CDR2: LNHNV, YYDKDF (reference sequence). CDR3 in amino acids: CATSRSLRTENTEAFF. DNA of the CDR3: TGTGCCACCAGCAGATCACTTCGGACGGAGAACACTGAAGCTTTCTTT.

J is TRBJ2-7 and V is TRBV7-2; D not resolved. The CDR3 sequence is 15 residues long. Germline CDR1 SGHTA, CDR2 FQGNSA. V dropped 1 base and J dropped 3 bases, with 13 bases sitting between them. The CDR3 is CASSLGVGLNYEQYF. CDR3 in DNA: TGTGCCAGCAGCTTAGGGGTAGGGCTTAACTACGAGCAGTACTTC.

The V gene is TRBV10-3, the J gene TRBJ2-1, with 7 bases lining up with TRBD2. Germline CDR1 reads ENHRY; CDR2 reads SYGVKD. Losses at the gene ends were 6 bases for V and 2 bases for J; bases not matched to a gene: 1. The CDR3 sequence is 13 residues long. In nucleotides, the CDR3 is TGTGCCATCAGAAGCGGGACCTACAATGAGCAGTTCTTC. This codes for CAIRSGTYNEQFF.

The J gene is TRBJ2-5, the V gene TRBV27; 10 bases map to TRBD1. The CDR3 spans 15 residues. V lost 2 bases and J lost 5; bases outside the gene matches: 5. CDR1 MNHEY and CDR2 SMNVEV come from the germline V gene (reference sequence). The DNA for the CDR3 is TGTGCCAGCAGTTTAACCGGGACAGGGGCCGAGACCCAGTACTTC. It is translated as CASSLTGTGAETQYF.

The chain uses TRBV28 and TRBJ1-3; D might be TRBD1 (6 bases). V gave up 4 bases and J gave up 2 bases, with 15 bases separating them. Germline CDR1 reads MDHEN; CDR2 reads SYDVKM. The CDR3 contains 16 residues. The CDR3 bases are TGTGCCAGCAGTTCCGCCGCGACAGGCGCTGGAAACACCATATATTTT. The encoded protein is CASSSAATGAGNTIYF.

The rearrangement uses TRBV18 and TRBJ2-7; D not resolved. This CDR3 region has 12 residues. V shed 8 bases and J shed 5 bases, with 13 bases lying between them. Germline V lookup: CDR1 KGHSH, CDR2 LQKENI. The DNA of the CDR3 is TGTGCCAGCACGCAGACTGACCACGAGCAGTACTTC. Protein product: CASTQTDHEQYF.

In this sample, this clone turned up a few times. This chain joins TRBV9 and TRBJ2-7; no reliable D call. V was shortened by 4 bases and J by 4 bases, with 21 bases between the two germline ends. Germline V gene sequence: CDR1 SGDLS, CDR2 YYNGEE. The length of the CDR3 is 16 residues. The chain's CDR3 is CASSPPTGARDYEQYF. The CDR3 nucleotides read TGTGCCAGCAGCCCCCCCACCGGAGCAAGGGATTACGAGCAGTACTTC.

CDR3 sequence: CASSLGLPSSYNEQFF. The CDR3 DNA reads as TGTGCCAGCAGCTTAGGGCTCCCGAGCTCCTACAATGAGCAGTTCTTC. V gene TRBV7-8 combines with J gene TRBJ2-1; no reliable D call. The CDR3 consists of 16 residues. The V end lost 1 base, the J end lost 0 bases, and 10 bases lay between the germline ends. The germline CDR1 and CDR2 sequences are SGHVS and FQNEAQ. Full variable domain (missing parts from reference TRBV7-8 and TRBJ2-1): GAGVSQSPRYKVAKRGQDVALRCDPISGHVSLFWYQQALGQGPEFLTYFQNEAQLDKSGLPSDRFFAERPEGSVSTLKIQRTQQEDSAVYLCASSLGLPSSYNEQFFGPGTRLTVL.

V and J are TRBV6-2 or TRBV6-3 and TRBJ1-3; tentative D call: TRBD1 (5 bases). Trimming took off 4 bases at V and 0 bases at J, with 10 bases between the two ends. The CDR3 consists of 15 residues. Germline V gene data show CDR1 as MNHEY and CDR2 as SVGEGT. The CDR3 bases are TGTGCCAGCAGTTTCGACAGTCTCTCTGGAAACACCATATATTTT. Translating gives CASSFDSLSGNTIYF.

The gene calls are TRBV24-1 and TRBJ2-7; D gene uncertain. The V end lost 3 bases, the J end lost 2 bases, and 7 bases lay between the germline ends. Germline V lookup: CDR1 KGHDR, CDR2 SFDVKD. The CDR3 consists of 13 residues. CDR3 sequence: CATSDPLTYEQYF. For the CDR3, the DNA is TGTGCCACCAGTGATCCCCTCACCTACGAGCAGTACTTC.

V and J are TRBV4-3 and TRBJ2-1; no reliable D call. This CDR3 has 16 amino acids. The germline CDR1 and CDR2 sequences are LGHNA and YSLEER. Trimming left V 0 bases short and J 0 bases short, with 9 bases between. CDR3 amino acids: CASSQEGVSSYNEQFF. CDR3 nucleotide sequence: TGCGCCAGCAGCCAAGAAGGCGTGAGCTCCTACAATGAGCAGTTCTTC.